A single sample gave rise to the 19 T cell receptor beta chains below, sequenced in a study of blood T cell repertoires in COVID-19 (dated by TCRdb to 2020 to 2021). The library came from the immunoSEQ multiplex PCR assay. TCRdb re-hosts the immuneACCESS table, in-frame sequences only. Its copies lack some clones; in the studies checked, an unresolved V gene accounts for under half of them, and the cause for the rest is not known. This sample holds approximately 92,000 clones; about 71% were observed only once. Clones ranked in the top ten supply 20% to 25% of the sample. The source material was peripheral blood. These receptors were obtained from an older woman in a cohort sampled during active or convalescent COVID-19.

V is TRBV23-1 and J is TRBJ1-5, with TRBD1 identical over 9 bases. TRBV23-1 is identified as an open reading frame with a role that is uncertain. The CDR3 extends over 16 amino acids. V lost 0 bases, J lost 5 bases, and 5 bases stayed unmatched. CDR3 protein: CASSQSKDRGDQPQHF. DNA for the CDR3: TGCGCCAGCAGTCAATCCAAGGACAGGGGAGATCAGCCCCAGCATTTT.

V gene TRBV7-9 combines with J gene TRBJ2-1; no definite D call. Germline values: CDR1 SEHNR, CDR2 FQNEAQ (reference sequence). The CDR3 consists of 14 residues. The germline V and J ends were trimmed by 2 bases and 3 bases, with 8 bases remaining between them. This chain's CDR3 is CASSLTLDYNEQFF. The CDR3 DNA follows: TGTGCCAGCAGCTTAACTCTAGACTACAATGAGCAGTTCTTC.

As regards this clone: Different DNA sequences within this sample yield the same CDR3. The V call is TRBV5-1, the J call TRBJ2-3, with 8 bases identical to TRBD2. V trimming: 0 bases; J trimming: 1 base; junction bases outside the gene matches: 4. Germline CDR1 is SGHRS and CDR2 is YFSETQ. The CDR3 extends over 16 amino acids. DNA for the CDR3: TGCGCCAGCAGCTTGGGGGCGGGGGGCCGCACAGATACGCAGTATTTT. Protein product: CASSLGAGGRTDTQYF.

The rearrangement uses TRBV5-5 and TRBJ1-2; D unclear. The CDR3 is 14 amino acids. V was clipped by 6 bases and J by 2 bases, with 14 bases between them. Germline V gives CDR1 SGHKS, CDR2 YYEKEE (reference sequence). CDR3 sequence (DNA): TGTGCCAGCAATTTTGATGCGGGGAACTATGGCTACACCTTC. Protein product: CASNFDAGNYGYTF.

This clone was seen a few times. The same CDR3 can be traced to other DNA sequences in this sample. CDR3 DNA sequence: TGTGCCAGCTCACCCCCTACGGGAATGAACACTGAAGCTTTCTTT. It translates to CASSPPTGMNTEAFF. V usage is TRBV18 and J usage is TRBJ1-1; D is uncertain. Germline V gene sequence: CDR1 KGHSH, CDR2 LQKENI. Trimming cost V 3 bases and J 0 bases, with 11 bases left between them. The CDR3 is made up of 15 amino acids.

This clone was observed a single time. This chain connects TRBV7-9 to TRBJ2-7, with 7 bases aligning to TRBD1. Germline values: CDR1 SEHNR, CDR2 FQNEAQ (reference sequence). This CDR3 has 14 residues. V gave up 1 base and J gave up 2 bases; unmatched junction bases: 2. The CDR3 coding sequence is TGTGCCAGCAGCTTAGGGACAGGCACCTACGAGCAGTACTTC. It specifies CASSLGTGTYEQYF.

The V call is TRBV5-6, the J call TRBJ1-1, with TRBD1 matching 7 bases. The germline V gene encodes CDR1 SGHDT and CDR2 YYEEEE. Losses at the gene ends were 3 bases for V and 1 base for J; bases not matched to a gene: 3. The CDR3 covers 14 residues. The chain's CDR3 is CASSWGTANTEAFF. Written as DNA, the CDR3 is TGTGCCAGCAGCTGGGGGACAGCGAACACTGAAGCTTTCTTT.

The J gene is TRBJ2-2, the V gene TRBV6-6; D is uncertain. V dropped 5 bases and J dropped 2 bases, with 6 bases sitting between them. CDR1 and CDR2 from the germline V gene are MNHNY and SVGAGI (reference sequence). The CDR3 contains 13 residues. CDR3 coding DNA: TGTGCCAGCAGTCAAGCAAACACCGGGGAGCTGTTTTTT. The encoded protein is CASSQANTGELFF.

This clone was found a few times. The chain links TRBV19 to TRBJ2-3; 12 bases line up with TRBD2. The CDR3 sequence is 15 residues long. Germline V gene sequence: CDR1 LNHDA, CDR2 SQIVND (reference sequence). Trimming at V came to 9 bases and at J to 1 base, leaving 5 bases not matched to a gene. CDR3 bases: TGTGCCAGCCGAAGACTAGCGGGGGGCACAGATACGCAGTATTTT. Translation: CASRRLAGGTDTQYF.

In its sample, this clone was seen once. The V and J genes are TRBV18 and TRBJ2-5; a possible D gene is TRBD1 (6 bases). The CDR3 has 13 residues. Germline V gene data show CDR1 as KGHSH and CDR2 as LQKENI. The V gene lost 3 bases and the J gene lost 2 bases, with 7 bases spanning the gap. CDR3 in DNA: TGTGCCAGCTCACCGGGACAACAAGAGACCCAGTACTTC. Its translation: CASSPGQQETQYF.

The V call is TRBV12-3 or TRBV12-4, the J call TRBJ2-5; 7 bases are shared with TRBD1. J was trimmed by 2 bases and V by 10 bases; bases with no gene match: 7. The length of the CDR3 is 13 residues. CDR3 protein: CATSRGQQETQYF. The DNA for the CDR3 is TGTGCCACCTCGAGGGGACAGCAAGAGACCCAGTACTTC.

The chain carries TRBV4-2 and TRBJ2-5; TRBD2 might be the D (5 bases). V lost 4 bases and J 2 bases, leaving 11 bases between the germline ends. Germline-derived CDR1 and CDR2 are LGHNA and YNFKEQ. The CDR3 is 14 amino acids. This CDR3 reads CASSLSGRQETQYF. CDR3 nucleotide sequence: TGTGCCAGCAGCCTAAGCGGTCGACAAGAGACCCAGTACTTC.

V and J are TRBV5-1 and TRBJ2-7; 10 nucleotides line up with TRBD1. From germline, CDR1 is SGHRS and CDR2 YFSETQ. The CDR3 has 15 amino acids. The trim removed 4 bases at V and 5 bases at J, leaving 9 bases unmatched. CDR3 sequence: CASSLNSGTGDEQYF. In DNA, the CDR3 is TGCGCCAGCAGCCTGAACTCCGGGACAGGGGACGAGCAGTACTTC.

This clone was observed a handful of times. The chain has TRBV7-9 and TRBJ1-1, with D tentatively TRBD1 (6 bases). The V gene lost 2 bases and the J gene lost 6 bases, with 16 bases spanning the gap. The germline CDR1 and CDR2 sequences are SEHNR and FQNEAQ (reference sequence). The CDR3 spans 15 residues. The CDR3, as DNA: TGTGCCAGCAGCTTACAGACAGGAACGTTGGCTGAAGCTTTCTTT. It translates to CASSLQTGTLAEAFF.

V and J are TRBV7-8 and TRBJ2-1; a weak D match, TRBD1 (7 bases). Trimming removed 1 base from V and 9 bases from J, with 16 bases in between. The CDR3 has 15 residues. CDR1 is SGHVS, CDR2 FQNEAQ, per germline. The CDR3 nucleotides are TGTGCCAGCAGCTTAGTATTGGAGGGGGCGGGTGAGCAGTTCTTC. Translating gives CASSLVLEGAGEQFF.

This clone was seen repeatedly, ten times or more. The V call is TRBV18, the J call TRBJ1-6; a weak D match, TRBD1 (6 bases). This CDR3 is built from 17 residues. V lost 1 base to trimming and J lost 5 bases, with 15 bases between them. CDR1 is KGHSH and CDR2 is LQKENI in the germline V gene. CDR3 DNA sequence: TGTGCCAGCTCACCACGGCAGGCAGGGGTTAATAATTCACCCCTCCACTTT. Amino acid sequence: CASSPRQAGVNNSPLHF.

This clone was detected only a few times. The chain carries TRBV2 and TRBJ2-1; 8 bases match TRBD1. Trimming cost V 8 bases and J 4 bases; bases outside gene matches: 10. Germline lookup yields CDR1 SNHLY and CDR2 FYNNEI. The CDR3 runs 15 residues. CDR3 in amino acids: CASGRGQGAYNEQFF. The CDR3 DNA sequence: TGTGCCAGCGGCCGAGGGCAGGGGGCATACAATGAGCAGTTCTTC. Full variable domain (rest looked up from reference TRBV2 and TRBJ2-1): EPEVTQTPSHQVTQMGQEVILRCVPISNHLYFYWYRQILGQKVEFLVSFYNNEISEKSEIFDDQFSVERPDGSNFTLKIRSTKLEDSAMYFCASGRGQGAYNEQFFGPGTRLTVL.

The J gene is TRBJ2-1, the V gene TRBV5-1; 9 bases line up with TRBD2. Germline V gives CDR1 SGHRS, CDR2 YFSETQ. The ends lost 3 bases at V and 4 bases at J; junction bases unmatched: 5. The CDR3 runs 15 residues. CDR3 bases: TGCGCCAGCAGCTCCGGGACTAGCAGATACAATGAGCAGTTCTTC. This sequence encodes CASSSGTSRYNEQFF.

This clone has only one observation. The chain employs TRBV7-9 and TRBJ1-6; tentatively, D is TRBD1 (6 bases). This CDR3 spans 17 amino acids. Germline V CDR1 and CDR2: SEHNR, FQNEAQ (reference sequence). Trimming removed 1 base at V and 6 bases at J, with 16 bases between. DNA for the CDR3: TGTGCCAGCAGCTTAGGATCTGGGACACGGGGTAATTCACCCCTCCACTTT. Protein sequence: CASSLGSGTRGNSPLHF. Drawing the rest from reference TRBV7-9 and TRBJ1-6, the complete variable domain is DTGVSQNPRHKITKRGQNVTFRCDPISEHNRLYWYRQTLGQGPEFLTYFQNEAQLEKSRLLSDRFSAERPKGSFSTLEIQRTEQGDSAMYLCASSLGSGTRGNSPLHFGNGTRLTVT.